The 6 T cell receptor beta chains listed next were all sequenced from one sample in a study of response to subunit inactivated influenza vaccine (dated by TCRdb to the late 2010s). Library preparation employed RT-PCR. The data were produced on an Illumina HiSeq 2500. The public reads were reprocessed in TCRdb via fastp at Q25 and MiXCR, keeping in-frame beta chains. Each record represents a unique CDR3 protein, reported with the most common genes and DNA among its rows. Within this sample are about 160,000 distinct CDR3 sequences, with roughly a tenth of them counted one time only. The ten most abundant clones make up approximately 39% of the sample. The material was CD8+ T cells sorted from PBMCs, obtained less than 30 months after vaccination. The receptors were sampled from a man between 50 and 75 years old who received an inactivated influenza vaccine. Donor details come from another sample of the same person, matched by shared clones.

J is TRBJ2-7 and V is TRBV20-1; maybe TRBD1 (6 bases). CDR3 length: 14 residues. The germline CDR1 and CDR2 sequences are DFQATT and SNEGSKA (reference sequence). V was pared by 3 bases and J by 4 bases, with 16 bases between. This chain's CDR3 is CSARTRQDLYEQYF. CDR3 DNA sequence: TGCAGTGCTAGGACGCGACAGGACCTATACGAGCAGTACTTC.

This rearrangement joins TRBV20-1 to TRBJ2-7; 13 bases map to TRBD2. The CDR3 runs to 16 residues. V lost 2 bases, J lost 4 bases, and 8 bases stayed unmatched. The germline V gene encodes CDR1 DFQATT and CDR2 SNEGSKA (reference sequence). The CDR3 region has the DNA TGCAGTGCTAGAACTTACTGGACTAGCGGGGGATACGAGCAGTACTTC. Translation gives CSARTYWTSGGYEQYF.

The CDR3 reads CASSLSTSGRAGVHEQYF. The CDR3 DNA follows: TGCGCCAGCAGCTTGTCCACTAGCGGGAGGGCCGGGGTCCACGAGCAGTACTTC. The chain couples TRBV5-1 to TRBJ2-7; 13 bases map to TRBD2. Germline trimming cut 1 base from V and 5 bases from J; bases unmatched to any gene: 12. The CDR3 has 18 residues. Germline V gene lookup returns CDR1 SGHRS and CDR2 YFSETQ. Using reference TRBV5-1 and TRBJ2-7 for the parts outside the CDR3, the full variable domain is KAGVTQTPRYLIKTRGQQVTLSCSPISGHRSVSWYQQTPGQGLQFLFEYFSETQRNKGNFPGRFSGRQFSNSRSEMNVSTLELGDSALYLCASSLSTSGRAGVHEQYFGPGTRLTVT.

This clonotype has a handful of counts. The genes are TRBV4-3 and TRBJ2-1; D possibly corresponds to TRBD1 (6 bases). The CDR3 runs 13 residues. Per germline, CDR1 LGHNA and CDR2 YSLEER. The CDR3 DNA sequence: TGCGCTACCGCGTGGGGACACCACAATGAGCAGTTCTTC. Encoded protein: CATAWGHHNEQFF.

The V and J genes are TRBV6-5 and TRBJ2-1, with D unresolved. Trimming left V 4 bases short and J 10 bases short, with 11 bases between. CDR3 size: 12 residues. From germline, CDR1 is MNHEY and CDR2 SVGAGI. The CDR3 reads CASSSGLGEQFF. The CDR3 DNA sequence: TGTGCCAGCAGTTCGGGCCTGGGAGAGCAGTTCTTC.

This clonotype was picked up a small number of times. The chain couples TRBV27 to TRBJ2-5, with D maybe TRBD2 (7 bases). There are 16 residues in the CDR3. With 2 bases removed from V and 4 bases from J, the gap between germline ends came to 17 bases. CDR1 is MNHEY and CDR2 is SMNVEV in the germline V gene (reference sequence). In nucleotides, the CDR3 is TGTGCCAGCAGTTTAGTGTCCCTCGGGGGGCGAGAGACCCAGTACTTC. Protein: CASSLVSLGGRETQYF.